These T cell receptor beta chains were read from a single sample in a study of T cells expressing NK-cell markers. TCRdb re-called the 5' RACE reads and shows each CDR3 protein once, DNA omitted. Its clone listing holds about 390,000 distinct CDR3 sequences. Sequenced sample: blood T cells: a sorted CD56 or NKG2C T cell subset, CD4+ or CD8+ T cells, or bulk PBMC T cells (not recorded which). These receptors came from a woman aged 45 to 65 in good health. The CDR3 runs from the conserved cysteine through the conserved F or W. Each record gives: CDR3 protein, V gene, J gene.

CDR3: CASSPPRSLKETQYF
V: TRBV7-9
J: TRBJ2-5

CDR3: CATLGPETDTQYF
V: TRBV11-2
J: TRBJ2-3

CDR3: CASSQLLAGGENTDTQYF
V: TRBV4-1
J: TRBJ2-3

CDR3: CASSQEEAGGMVDEQFF
V: TRBV4-1
J: TRBJ2-1

CDR3: CSAHPSGRSGTQYF
V: TRBV20-1
J: TRBJ2-5

CDR3: CASRSHTGDQPQHF
V: TRBV5-1
J: TRBJ1-5

CDR3: CASRGTGANTGELFF
V: TRBV2
J: TRBJ2-2

CDR3: CASSLNSLNEQFF
V: TRBV12-3/TRBV12-4
J: TRBJ2-1

CDR3: CASRFGASGYNEQFF
V: TRBV12-3/TRBV12-4
J: TRBJ2-1

CDR3: CASSYMQGPAGELFF
V: TRBV6-5
J: TRBJ2-2

CDR3: CASSDPGGGSETQYF
V: TRBV9
J: TRBJ2-5

CDR3: CASSRRQLSGANVLTF
V: TRBV5-1
J: TRBJ2-6

CDR3: CASSFRDGRARADTQYF
V: TRBV5-1
J: TRBJ2-3

CDR3: CASSLKPLGGANVLTF
V: TRBV27
J: TRBJ2-6

CDR3: CASSLERDRRRGQAQYF
V: TRBV5-1
J: TRBJ2-5

CDR3: CSASKGLAGDSHNEQFF
V: TRBV20-1
J: TRBJ2-1

CDR3: CASSLGTGEETQYF
V: TRBV5-4
J: TRBJ2-5

CDR3: CASTVSGSSGANVLTF
V: TRBV6-5
J: TRBJ2-6

CDR3: CASSLSTISYNEQFF
V: TRBV5-1
J: TRBJ2-1

CDR3: CAASGTSSYNEQFF
V: TRBV10-3
J: TRBJ2-1

CDR3: CASSLGLWTYEQYF
V: TRBV12-3/TRBV12-4
J: TRBJ2-7

CDR3: CASSKIPPDSNEQFF
V: TRBV21-1
J: TRBJ2-1

CDR3: CASSPPGGRILQSDTQYF
V: TRBV7-9
J: TRBJ2-3

CDR3: CASSFTGPTGEQYF
V: TRBV28
J: TRBJ2-7

CDR3: CSVEPGGGSDTQYF
V: TRBV29-1
J: TRBJ2-3

CDR3: CASNPLSGLNEQFF
V: TRBV11-2
J: TRBJ2-1

CDR3: CASSYGTDNTEAFF
V: TRBV7-9
J: TRBJ1-1

CDR3: CASTRRAVDPSGANVLTF
V: TRBV6-5
J: TRBJ2-6

CDR3: CAIRREGVGNEQFF
V: TRBV10-3
J: TRBJ2-1

CDR3: CASSFVQGARYNEQFF
V: TRBV11-2
J: TRBJ2-1

CDR3: CASRGLKKTGELFF
V: TRBV7-9
J: TRBJ2-2

CDR3: CASSESPGAHTQYF
V: TRBV6-1
J: TRBJ2-3

CDR3: CASSYHTPSTDTQYF
V: TRBV6-5
J: TRBJ2-3

CDR3: CASSEGRTNQPQHF
V: TRBV2
J: TRBJ1-5

CDR3: CASSAAGRKQETQYF
V: TRBV9
J: TRBJ2-5

CDR3: CASSRAGGASSSGYTF
V: TRBV6-5
J: TRBJ1-2

CDR3: CAAGAGRSYEQYF
V: TRBV10-3
J: TRBJ2-7

CDR3: CASSLVQAGEKLFF
V: TRBV7-8
J: TRBJ1-4

CDR3: CASSSERTSYEQFF
V: TRBV7-9
J: TRBJ2-1

CDR3: CSALPTGIHGELFF
V: TRBV20-1
J: TRBJ2-2

CDR3: CATSRVSGSEQYF
V: TRBV15
J: TRBJ2-7

CDR3: CSARALAQEKLFF
V: TRBV20-1
J: TRBJ1-4

CDR3: CASSEGEGASKQFF
V: TRBV6-1
J: TRBJ2-1

CDR3: CASSTANQPQHF
V: TRBV6-6
J: TRBJ1-5

CDR3: CASSRQSIGTPNNSPLHF
V: TRBV5-1
J: TRBJ1-6

CDR3: CASSLDPGGLGDTQYF
V: TRBV5-1
J: TRBJ2-3

CDR3: CSAGDRANEKLFF
V: TRBV20-1
J: TRBJ1-4

CDR3: CASSRREGVYEQFF
V: TRBV5-5
J: TRBJ2-1